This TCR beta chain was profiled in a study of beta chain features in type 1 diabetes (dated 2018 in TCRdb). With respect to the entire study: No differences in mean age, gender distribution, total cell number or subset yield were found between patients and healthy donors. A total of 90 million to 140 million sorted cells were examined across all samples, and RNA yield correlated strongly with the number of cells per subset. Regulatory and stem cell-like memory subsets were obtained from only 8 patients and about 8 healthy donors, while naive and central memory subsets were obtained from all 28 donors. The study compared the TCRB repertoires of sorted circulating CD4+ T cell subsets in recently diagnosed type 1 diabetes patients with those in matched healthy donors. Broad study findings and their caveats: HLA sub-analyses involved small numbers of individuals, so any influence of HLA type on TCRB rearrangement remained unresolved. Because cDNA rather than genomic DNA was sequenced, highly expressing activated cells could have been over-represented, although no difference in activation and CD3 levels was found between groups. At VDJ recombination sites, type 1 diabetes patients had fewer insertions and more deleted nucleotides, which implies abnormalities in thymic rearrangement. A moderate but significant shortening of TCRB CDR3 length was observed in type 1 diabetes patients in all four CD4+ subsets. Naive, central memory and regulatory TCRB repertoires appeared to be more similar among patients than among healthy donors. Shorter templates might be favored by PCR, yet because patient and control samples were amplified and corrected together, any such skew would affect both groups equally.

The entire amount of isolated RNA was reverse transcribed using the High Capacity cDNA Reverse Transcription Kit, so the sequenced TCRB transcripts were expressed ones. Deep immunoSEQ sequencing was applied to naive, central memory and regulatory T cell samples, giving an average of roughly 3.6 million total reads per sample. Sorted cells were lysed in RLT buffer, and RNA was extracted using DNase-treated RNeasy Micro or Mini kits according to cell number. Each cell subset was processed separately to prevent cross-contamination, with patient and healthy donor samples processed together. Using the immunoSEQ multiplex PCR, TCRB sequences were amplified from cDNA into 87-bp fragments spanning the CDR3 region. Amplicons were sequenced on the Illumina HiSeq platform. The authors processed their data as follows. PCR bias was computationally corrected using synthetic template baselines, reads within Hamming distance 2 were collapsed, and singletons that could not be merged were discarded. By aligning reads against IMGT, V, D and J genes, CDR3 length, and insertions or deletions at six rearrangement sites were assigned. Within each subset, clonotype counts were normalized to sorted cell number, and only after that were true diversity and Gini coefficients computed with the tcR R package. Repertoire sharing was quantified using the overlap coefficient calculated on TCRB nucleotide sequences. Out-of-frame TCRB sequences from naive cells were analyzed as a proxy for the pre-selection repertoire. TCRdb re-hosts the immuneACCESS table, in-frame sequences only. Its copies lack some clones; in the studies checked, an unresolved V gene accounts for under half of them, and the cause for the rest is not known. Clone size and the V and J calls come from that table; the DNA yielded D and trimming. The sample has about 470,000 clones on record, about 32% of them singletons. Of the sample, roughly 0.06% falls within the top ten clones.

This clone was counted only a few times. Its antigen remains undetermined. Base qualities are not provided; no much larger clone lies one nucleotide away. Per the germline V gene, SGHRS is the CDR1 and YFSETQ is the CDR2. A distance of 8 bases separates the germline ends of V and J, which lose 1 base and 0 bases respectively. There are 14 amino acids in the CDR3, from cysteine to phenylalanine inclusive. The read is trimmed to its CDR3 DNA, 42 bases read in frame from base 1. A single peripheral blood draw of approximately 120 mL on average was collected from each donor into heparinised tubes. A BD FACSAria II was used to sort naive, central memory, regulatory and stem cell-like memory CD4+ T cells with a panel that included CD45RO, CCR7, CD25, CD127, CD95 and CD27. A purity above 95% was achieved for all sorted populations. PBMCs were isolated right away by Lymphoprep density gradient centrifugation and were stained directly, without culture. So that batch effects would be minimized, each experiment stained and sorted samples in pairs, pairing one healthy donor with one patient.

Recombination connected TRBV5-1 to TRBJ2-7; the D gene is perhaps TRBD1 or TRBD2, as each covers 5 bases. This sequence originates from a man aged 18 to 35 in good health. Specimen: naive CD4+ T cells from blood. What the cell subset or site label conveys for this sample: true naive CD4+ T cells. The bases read TGCGCCAGCAGCTTGTCGGGGCCCTCCTACGAGCAGTACTTC. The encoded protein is CASSLSGPSYEQYF.